The T cell receptor (beta chain) described here comes from a study of blood T cell repertoires in COVID-19. Germline CDR1 is SNHLY and CDR2 is FYNNEI. This CDR3 region has 15 residues. V lost 6 bases, J lost 6 bases, and 8 bases stayed unmatched. Sequenced by immunoSEQ multiplex PCR; TCRdb stores in-frame clones only, minus some. The sample gives 150,000 to 200,000 clones, 84% of which show up once; approximately 15% is in the top ten. The sequence was collected from a woman in her seventies with COVID-19, enrolled during active disease. The sample comprised peripheral blood. The gene calls are TRBV2 and TRBJ2-1; 10 bases match TRBD2. The CDR3 DNA follows: TGTGCCAGCAGCAGGCTAGCGGGAGTACTCAATGAGCAGTTCTTC. Translating gives CASSRLAGVLNEQFF.